Shown below are 7 T cell receptor beta chains from a single sample sequenced in a study of T cells in Graves' hyperthyroidism and ophthalmopathy. Amplification of TCR beta CDR3 regions used RNA as the template. The TCR CDR3 was amplified in a first-round RT-PCR using the HTBI primer set. MiXCR was run by TCRdb on the multiplex PCR reads, yielding one entry per CDR3 protein. The sample consists of around 620,000 distinct CDR3 sequences, 15% to 20% of them appearing once. Source material: blood. The receptors derive from a woman aged 25 to 39 with Graves' hyperthyroidism.

This chain uses TRBV11-2 with TRBJ2-1; D remains unclear. Germline-derived CDR1 and CDR2 are SGHAT and FQNNGV. The CDR3 length is 12 residues. V was shortened by 4 bases and J by 9 bases, with 10 bases between the two germline ends. The CDR3 DNA follows: TGTGCCAGCAGCTCCCTTAACGGTGAGCAGTTCTTC. Translation: CASSSLNGEQFF.

This clonotype showed up many times. This chain links TRBV28 with TRBJ2-7, with 7 bases identical to TRBD1. Germline trimming cut 3 bases from V and 4 bases from J; bases unmatched to any gene: 9. This CDR3 has 15 residues. Germline lookup yields CDR1 MDHEN and CDR2 SYDVKM. The CDR3 here is CASSFWTGAGYEQYF. DNA for the CDR3: TGTGCCAGCAGTTTCTGGACAGGAGCTGGTTACGAGCAGTACTTC.

Here the CDR3 reads CASSPAVQSGNTIYF. In nucleotides, the CDR3 is TGTGCCAGCTCACCTGCGGTACAGTCTGGAAACACCATATATTTT. V and J are TRBV18 and TRBJ1-3; D call uncertain. Trimming cost V 3 bases and J 1 base, with 10 bases left between them. The germline V gene has CDR1 KGHSH and CDR2 LQKENI. This CDR3 comprises 15 residues. The variable domain in full, with the rest retrieved from reference TRBV18 and TRBJ1-3, is NAGVMQNPRHLVRRRGQEARLRCSPMKGHSHVYWYRQLPEEGLKFMVYLQKENIIDESGMPKERFSAEFPKEGPSILRIQQVVRGDSAAYFCASSPAVQSGNTIYFGEGSWLTVV.

The sample holds a few counts of this clonotype. The J gene is TRBJ1-2, the V gene TRBV6-2 or TRBV6-3; no firm D call. The CDR3 extends over 12 amino acids. Between the trimmed V and J ends, which lost 2 bases and 8 bases, there was a span of 9 bases. Germline CDR1 and CDR2: MNHEY and SVGEGT. In DNA form, the CDR3 reads TGTGCCAGCAGTTACCCGGAGAGAGGCTACACCTTC. Protein: CASSYPERGYTF.

This rearrangement joins TRBV6-2 or TRBV6-3 to TRBJ2-1, with 10 bases that match TRBD2. The CDR3 is 19 residues long. Germline values: CDR1 MNHEY, CDR2 SVGEGT. V was clipped by 6 bases and J by 4 bases; unmatched bases: 18. CDR3 region: CASSPRTASGRRSYNEQFF. The CDR3 DNA reads TGTGCCAGCAGCCCTAGAACGGCTAGCGGGAGAAGGAGTTACAATGAGCAGTTCTTC.

The chain combines TRBV6-2 or TRBV6-3 with TRBJ1-6, with D unclear. This CDR3 has 15 residues. The germline V and J ends were trimmed by 0 bases and 9 bases, with 12 bases remaining between them. The germline CDR1 and CDR2 sequences are MNHEY and SVGEGT. CDR3 nucleotides: TGTGCCAGCAGTTACTCGCTCACCCCGGGTTCACCCCTCCACTTT. This codes for CASSYSLTPGSPLHF.

The chain is built from TRBV7-3 and TRBJ2-2, with a tentative D call TRBD1 (6 bases). Germline V gives CDR1 SGHTA, CDR2 FQGTGA. CDR3 length: 16 amino acids. Trimming stripped 0 bases from V and 5 bases from J, with 13 bases between. The CDR3 here is CASSLTVAGVTGELFF. CDR3 sequence (DNA): TGTGCCAGCAGCTTAACGGTGGCAGGGGTAACCGGGGAGCTGTTTTTT.